This entry lists 22 T cell receptor beta chains sequenced from one sample in a study of blood T cell repertoires in COVID-19. Sequencing was performed with immunoSEQ multiplex PCR; in TCRdb, only in-frame clones are kept and a portion is missing. The top ten clones hold 4.6% of a sample with fewer than 75,000 clones, roughly 92% of them seen once. Specimen: peripheral blood. The receptors derive from a man aged 50 or older with active COVID-19.

The rearrangement joins TRBV7-3 to TRBJ2-3; 8 bases line up with TRBD2. Per the germline V gene, CDR1 is SGHTA and CDR2 is FQGTGA. The CDR3 sequence is 15 residues long. V shed 6 bases and J 4 bases; nucleotides not matched to a gene: 9. This CDR3 reads CASSQVGGAADTQYF. CDR3 in DNA: TGTGCCAGCAGTCAAGTCGGGGGGGCTGCAGATACGCAGTATTTT.

This clone showed up just once. The genes are TRBV6-5 and TRBJ2-7; D possibly corresponds to TRBD2 (5 bases). V lost 7 bases, J lost 2 bases, and 15 bases lay in between. The CDR3 runs 14 residues. Germline V gene lookup returns CDR1 MNHEY and CDR2 SVGAGI. CDR3 bases: TGTGCCAGCACTAGACGGGGTAGAACCTACGAGCAGTACTTC. Amino acid sequence: CASTRRGRTYEQYF.

The chain links TRBV11-3 to TRBJ2-7, with D perhaps TRBD1 (6 bases). The germline V gene has CDR1 SGHNT and CDR2 YENEEA. Deletions cut 0 bases from V and 5 bases from J, with 8 bases between. The CDR3 length is 13 residues. This CDR3 is CASSLDEGDEQYF. As DNA, the CDR3 is TGTGCCAGCAGCTTAGACGAGGGGGACGAGCAGTACTTC.

The chain recombines TRBV5-4 with TRBJ1-1, with TRBD1 identical over 7 bases. CDR3 length: 15 amino acids. Trimming at V came to 1 base and at J to 2 bases, leaving 5 bases not matched to a gene. Germline V gene sequence: CDR1 SGHNT, CDR2 YYREEE (reference sequence). The CDR3 DNA reads TGTGCCAGCAGCTTGAAGGACAGGAGAAACACTGAAGCTTTCTTT. Its translation: CASSLKDRRNTEAFF.

The chain recombines TRBV5-6 with TRBJ2-5, with TRBD1 identical over 9 bases. The CDR3 has 15 residues. Germline assignment: CDR1 SGHDT and CDR2 YYEEEE. With 1 base clipped from V and 4 bases from J, the junction kept 5 bases outside the gene matches. The CDR3 here is CASSLFGTGPETQYF. The CDR3 DNA sequence: TGTGCCAGCAGCTTGTTCGGGACAGGGCCAGAGACCCAGTACTTC. The full variable domain, its missing parts supplied by reference TRBV5-6 and TRBJ2-5, is DAGVTQSPTHLIKTRGQQVTLRCSPKSGHDTVSWYQQALGQGPQFIFQYYEEEERQRGNFPDRFSGHQFPNYSSELNVNALLLGDSALYLCASSLFGTGPETQYFGPGTRLLVL.

This clone was picked up one time. The chain combines TRBV10-3 with TRBJ1-2; D ambiguous. CDR1 and CDR2 from the germline V gene are ENHRY and SYGVKD. The CDR3 is made up of 15 amino acids. V lost 9 bases to trimming and J lost 1 base, with 18 bases between them. Here the CDR3 DNA reads TGTGCCATACGTGGGCACCCGTGGTATAACTATGGCTACACCTTC. Translating it yields CAIRGHPWYNYGYTF.

This chain connects TRBV5-4 to TRBJ2-2; 10 nucleotides line up with TRBD1. The ends lost 0 bases at V and 4 bases at J; junction bases unmatched: 3. Germline CDR1 SGHNT, CDR2 YYREEE (reference sequence). This CDR3 has 16 amino acids. CDR3 sequence reads: CASSLGGQGPTGELFF. DNA for the CDR3: TGTGCCAGCAGCTTGGGGGGACAGGGGCCCACCGGGGAGCTGTTTTTT. The full variable domain, rest sourced from reference TRBV5-4 and TRBJ2-2, is ETGVTQSPTHLIKTRGQQVTLRCSSQSGHNTVSWYQQALGQGPQFIFQYYREEENGRGNFPPRFSGLQFPNYSSELNVNALELDDSALYLCASSLGGQGPTGELFFGEGSRLTVL.

This chain uses TRBV24-1 with TRBJ1-2; TRBD1 is a possible D gene (5 bases). V was shortened by 4 bases and J by 2 bases, with 13 bases between the two germline ends. CDR3 length: 15 amino acids. Per the germline V gene, CDR1 is KGHDR and CDR2 is SFDVKD. The CDR3 nucleotides are TGTGCCACCAGTGACCGCAAGGGGTGGAACTATGGCTACACCTTC. It translates to CATSDRKGWNYGYTF.

The chain couples TRBV5-8 to TRBJ1-2; D unresolved. The CDR3 sequence is 12 residues long. CDR1 is SGHTS, CDR2 YDEGEE, per germline. V was cut by 4 bases and J by 8 bases, with 12 bases left in between. The CDR3, as DNA: TGTGCCAGCAGCCCCATTCTCCGGGGCTACACCTTC. Translating gives CASSPILRGYTF.

This sequence joins TRBV28 and TRBJ2-7, with a possible D match to TRBD2 (6 bases). Trimming stripped 2 bases from V and 6 bases from J, with 8 bases between. Looked up from germline, CDR1 is MDHEN and CDR2 is SYDVKM. The CDR3 totals 12 residues. CDR3 DNA sequence: TGTGCCAGCAGTTTAAGGAGGGGCGAGCAGTACTTC. Its translation: CASSLRRGEQYF. Full variable domain (missing parts from reference TRBV28 and TRBJ2-7): DVKVTQSSRYLVKRTGEKVFLECVQDMDHENMFWYRQDPGLGLRLIYFSYDVKMKEKGDIPEGYSVSREKKERFSLILESASTNQTSMYLCASSLRRGEQYFGPGTRLTVT.

This clone was recorded only once. The rearrangement joins TRBV28 to TRBJ1-4; D is perhaps TRBD1 (5 bases). CDR1 is MDHEN, CDR2 SYDVKM, per germline. The CDR3 sequence is 15 residues long. V was trimmed by 6 bases and J by 7 bases, leaving 18 bases between them. CDR3 in amino acids: CASRTIRGDSEKLFF. The CDR3 nucleotides read TGTGCCAGCAGGACAATAAGGGGTGATTCTGAAAAACTGTTTTTT.

The CDR3, as DNA: TGTGCCAGCTCAACAGGGACAGAGACCCAGTACTTC. Residues: CASSTGTETQYF. The V gene is TRBV18, the J gene TRBJ2-5; TRBD1 is a possible D gene (6 bases). The CDR3 spans 12 residues. The V end was cut by 5 bases, the J end by 4 bases, with 8 bases between. In germline, CDR1 is KGHSH, CDR2 LQKENI.

This rearrangement joins TRBV23-1 to TRBJ2-5, with 8 bases fitting TRBD2. TRBV23-1 is recorded as an ORF, its role being uncertain. J was trimmed by 6 bases and V by 2 bases; bases with no gene match: 8. The CDR3 is made up of 15 amino acids. The CDR3 protein is CASSQAGGVWKTQYF. As DNA, the CDR3 is TGCGCCAGCAGTCAAGCGGGGGGCGTATGGAAGACCCAGTACTTC.

The chain uses TRBV19 and TRBJ1-5; TRBD1 aligns across 10 bases. In germline, CDR1 is LNHDA, CDR2 SQIVND (reference sequence). V gave up 1 base and J gave up 7 bases; unmatched junction bases: 7. The CDR3 is made up of 16 amino acids. The CDR3 DNA is TGTGCCAGTAGTATAGGAAGACAGGGGGCAGGACAGCCCCAGCATTTT. The encoded protein is CASSIGRQGAGQPQHF.

The V gene is TRBV7-3, the J gene TRBJ1-3; D is undetermined. V was pared by 0 bases and J by 8 bases, with 8 bases between. CDR3 length equals 13 residues. Germline loops: CDR1 SGHTA, CDR2 FQGTGA. This CDR3 is CASSLTPQDTIYF. The CDR3 bases are TGTGCCAGCAGCTTAACTCCCCAGGACACCATATATTTT.

The chain has TRBV28 and TRBJ2-5; no definite D call. The CDR3 is 12 amino acids. Germline values: CDR1 MDHEN, CDR2 SYDVKM. V was pared by 1 base and J by 2 bases, with 2 bases between. The CDR3 DNA reads TGTGCCAGCAGTTTATCTCAAGAGACCCAGTACTTC. This translates into CASSLSQETQYF.

This rearrangement joins TRBV10-3 to TRBJ2-1; 8 bases line up with TRBD2. CDR1 and CDR2 from the germline V gene are ENHRY and SYGVKD. V lost 6 bases to trimming and J lost 0 bases; unmatched junction nucleotides: 4. CDR3 length equals 15 residues. CDR3 loop: CAISGGASSYNEQFF. The CDR3 bases are TGTGCCATCAGCGGGGGGGCGAGCTCCTACAATGAGCAGTTCTTC.

The genes are TRBV19 and TRBJ2-2, with 7 bases aligning to TRBD1. The CDR3 length is 18 residues. V lost 3 bases, J lost 4 bases, and 14 bases stayed unmatched. Germline CDR1 and CDR2: LNHDA and SQIVND (reference sequence). CDR3 protein: CASSIRVGGRSGTGELFF. Here the CDR3 DNA reads TGTGCCAGTAGTATTCGGGTAGGGGGCAGGTCGGGCACCGGGGAGCTGTTTTTT.

V usage is TRBV11-1 and J usage is TRBJ2-5; tentatively, D is TRBD1 (5 bases). CDR3 length: 12 residues. Per the germline V gene, CDR1 is SGHAT and CDR2 is FQDESV (reference sequence). Trimming cost V 4 bases and J 5 bases, with 8 bases left between them. The CDR3 loop is CASSSWGETQYF. CDR3 nucleotide sequence: TGTGCCAGCAGCTCTTGGGGCGAGACCCAGTACTTC.

The genes are TRBV4-1 and TRBJ1-1; D uncertain. Trimming cost V 0 bases and J 6 bases, with 14 bases left between them. The CDR3 is made up of 15 amino acids. The germline V gene encodes CDR1 MGHRA and CDR2 YSYEKL. The CDR3 sequence: CASSQEIAAKAEAFF. In DNA, the CDR3 is TGCGCCAGCAGCCAAGAGATCGCGGCTAAGGCTGAAGCTTTCTTT.

This chain uses TRBV6-5 with TRBJ2-2; TRBD1 agrees at 7 bases. V shed 5 bases, J shed 1 base, and the junction held 4 bases outside the gene matches. This CDR3 region has 15 residues. Germline CDR1 reads MNHEY; CDR2 reads SVGAGI. CDR3 sequence (DNA): TGTGCCAGCAGTCCCCGGACAGGGAACACCGGGGAGCTGTTTTTT. Its translation is CASSPRTGNTGELFF.

The chain uses TRBV19 and TRBJ2-7, with 10 bases that match TRBD1. Germline assignment: CDR1 LNHDA and CDR2 SQIVND (reference sequence). This CDR3 spans 14 amino acids. Trimming cost V 5 bases and J 7 bases; bases outside gene matches: 8. CDR3 DNA sequence: TGTGCCAGTAGTTCTGACAGGGGGCGGAGGGAGCAGTACTTC. As protein: CASSSDRGRREQYF.